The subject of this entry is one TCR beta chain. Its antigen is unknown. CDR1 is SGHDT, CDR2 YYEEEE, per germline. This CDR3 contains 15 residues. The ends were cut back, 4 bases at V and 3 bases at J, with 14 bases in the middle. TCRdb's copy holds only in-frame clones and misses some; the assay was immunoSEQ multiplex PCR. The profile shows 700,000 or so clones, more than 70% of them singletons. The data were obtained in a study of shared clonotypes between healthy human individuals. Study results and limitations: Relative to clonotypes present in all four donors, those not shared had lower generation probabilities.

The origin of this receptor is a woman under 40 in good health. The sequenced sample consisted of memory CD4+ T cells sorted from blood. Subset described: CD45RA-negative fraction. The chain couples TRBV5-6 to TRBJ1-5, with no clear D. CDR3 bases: TGTGCCAGCAGCAGCTGGACCGGGAACAATCAGCCCCAGCATTTT. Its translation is CASSSWTGNNQPQHF. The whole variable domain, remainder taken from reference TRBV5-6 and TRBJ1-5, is DAGVTQSPTHLIKTRGQQVTLRCSPKSGHDTVSWYQQALGQGPQFIFQYYEEEERQRGNFPDRFSGHQFPNYSSELNVNALLLGDSALYLCASSSWTGNNQPQHFGDGTRLSIL.